Listed here is a single T cell receptor (beta chain). Its antigen is as yet unknown. This same CDR3 is encoded by further DNA sequences in the sample. The data belong to a study of shared clonotypes between healthy human individuals. For the study at large: The study enrolled a couple of women and a few men aged 18 to 49. Study-level points and caveats: Naive subsets typically showed greater estimated richness than memory subsets.

Trimming took 6 bases from V and 2 from J; bases not matched to a gene: 6. Germline CDR1 MNHEY, CDR2 SVGAGI. CDR3 length equals 14 residues. Profiling relied on immunoSEQ multiplex PCR, and the TCRdb table lists in-frame clones only, not all of them. The sample contains approximately 2.5 million clones, more than 80% of which appear only once. The chain employs TRBV6-5 and TRBJ2-7; 8 nucleotides align to TRBD1. The sequenced sample consisted of naive CD4+ T cells sorted from blood. As to subset: CD45RA+ positively selected. The clonotype originates from a man younger than 30 in good health. CDR3 protein: CASSRGQGPYEQYF. The CDR3 DNA is TGTGCCAGCAGCCGTGGACAGGGTCCCTACGAGCAGTACTTC.